This T cell receptor beta chain was observed in a study of T-cell memory formation after mild COVID-19. Study-wide results and caveats: The appearance of some responding clones in pre-infection memory suggested that cross-reactive memory joined. Clones contracting over day 15 to 85 were CD4/CD8 balanced, with later expanders leaning CD4+. Contracting CD4+ clones were located mainly in CM and EM, and CD8+ clones in EMRA.

Barcoded TCR alpha and TCR beta cDNA libraries with UMIs came from 5'RACE using constant-segment primers. TCRdb processed the 5' RACE reads anew with MiXCR; each CDR3 protein has one entry. Of about 560,000 distinct CDR3 sequences listed, over 15% are singletons. Points on this clonotype: Its specificity is not known.

The germline V and J ends were trimmed by 4 bases and 9 bases, with 15 bases remaining between them. From germline, CDR1 is KGHDR and CDR2 SFDVKD. This CDR3 is 14 amino acids long. This sequence originates from an adult woman who had mild COVID-19 (a few samples of this study predate the infection). Cell type and time point are not known. The sample was PBMCs or a T cell subset sorted from them (not recorded which). This chain links TRBV24-1 with TRBJ2-1; D may be TRBD2 (7 bases). CDR3 coding DNA: TGTGCCACCAGTGAACGTGGGGGGGCCGCTGAGCAGTTCTTC. The encoded protein is CATSERGGAAEQFF.